The clone carrying this T cell receptor (beta chain) has more than one count but fewer than ten. Antigen specificity is unknown. These data are taken from a study of T-cell memory formation after mild COVID-19. Overall study findings and caveats: Researchers report contracting CD4+ clones mostly in CM and EM, with CD8+ clones in EMRA. SARS-CoV-2 specificity was not confirmed for second-wave clones peaking on day 37.

TCRdb fed the 5' RACE reads into MiXCR, producing one record per CDR3 protein. The sample lists 100,000 to 150,000 distinct CDR3 sequences, over 15% seen once, with over 4% in the top ten. The V end lost 6 bases, the J end lost 0 bases, and 13 bases lay between the germline ends. Per germline, CDR1 MNHNY and CDR2 SVGAGI (reference sequence). The CDR3 consists of 15 residues. This sequence originates from a man aged 18 to 30 who had mild COVID-19 (a few samples of this study predate the infection). Cell type and time point are not known. Sequenced input: PBMCs or a T cell subset sorted from them (not recorded which). The gene calls are TRBV6-6 and TRBJ2-3, with D uncertain. This CDR3 reads CASSRLGTSTDTQYF. The CDR3 nucleotides read TGTGCCAGCAGCCGGCTGGGAACTAGCACAGATACGCAGTATTTT.